Listed here are 22 T cell receptor beta chains from one sample, sequenced in a study of OX40 agonist ivuxolimab in advanced cancers. Generated by immunoSEQ multiplex PCR, the TCRdb table keeps only in-frame clones and is missing some. The profile shows roughly 58,000 clones, around four fifths of them singletons. The sample consisted of CD4+ or CD8+ T cells sorted from blood, taken in a trial of the OX40 agonist ivuxolimab. Receptors were obtained from an adult with an advanced solid tumor such as melanoma, head and neck, liver or kidney cancer.

For the CDR3, the DNA is TGTGCCAGCAGCCGGGAGGGTGTAACTAATGAAAAACTGTTTTTT. Amino acid sequence: CASSREGVTNEKLFF. The rearrangement links TRBV6-5 to TRBJ1-4; no reliable D call. Trimming took 6 bases from V and 1 from J, leaving 12 bases between them. The germline V gene encodes CDR1 MNHEY and CDR2 SVGAGI. The CDR3 spans 15 residues.

In DNA form, the CDR3 reads TGTGCCAGCAGCTCTTCAACTAGCGGGCCTTACAATGAGCAGTTCTTC. As protein: CASSSSTSGPYNEQFF. The rearrangement links TRBV5-4 to TRBJ2-1; 9 nucleotides line up with TRBD2. The germline V gene encodes CDR1 SGHNT and CDR2 YYREEE (reference sequence). The CDR3 length is 16 residues. The J segment lost 4 bases and the V segment lost 3 bases, leaving 8 bases of the junction unmatched. Together with reference TRBV5-4 and TRBJ2-1, the CDR3 gives the full variable domain: ETGVTQSPTHLIKTRGQQVTLRCSSQSGHNTVSWYQQALGQGPQFIFQYYREEENGRGNFPPRFSGLQFPNYSSELNVNALELDDSALYLCASSSSTSGPYNEQFFGPGTRLTVL.

The CDR3 DNA follows: TGTGCCTGGAGCGCCGGACTAGCGGGAGAGTACGAGCAGTACTTC. As protein: CAWSAGLAGEYEQYF. The rearrangement links TRBV30 to TRBJ2-7; 13 bases are a match to TRBD2. There are 15 residues in the CDR3. CDR1 and CDR2 (germline): GTSNPN, SVGIG (reference sequence). The V segment lost 3 bases and the J segment 4 bases; nucleotides outside the gene matches: 6.

The chain couples TRBV18 to TRBJ1-3; D call uncertain. Per the germline V gene, CDR1 is KGHSH and CDR2 is LQKENI. CDR3 length: 15 amino acids. Trimming shortened V by 2 bases and J by 0 bases, and 8 bases separated the two germline ends. The CDR3 reads CASSPKSTSGNTIYF. The CDR3 DNA reads TGTGCCAGCTCACCAAAGAGTACCTCTGGAAACACCATATATTTT.

The J gene is TRBJ2-3, the V gene TRBV5-1; D tentatively fits TRBD1 or TRBD2 (5 bases each). CDR3 size: 15 residues. Germline V gene sequence: CDR1 SGHRS, CDR2 YFSETQ. Trimming shortened V by 4 bases and J by 2 bases, and 14 bases separated the two germline ends. CDR3 protein: CASSDGTAHTDTQYF. The CDR3, as DNA: TGCGCCAGCAGCGACGGGACCGCTCACACAGATACGCAGTATTTT. The full variable domain, rest sourced from reference TRBV5-1 and TRBJ2-3, is KAGVTQTPRYLIKTRGQQVTLSCSPISGHRSVSWYQQTPGQGLQFLFEYFSETQRNKGNFPGRFSGRQFSNSRSEMNVSTLELGDSALYLCASSDGTAHTDTQYFGPGTRLTVL.

The genes are TRBV7-2 and TRBJ1-2; 9 nucleotides align to TRBD1. Germline-derived CDR1 and CDR2 are SGHTA and FQGNSA. The CDR3 has 18 amino acids. The V and J ends lost 2 bases and 0 bases, in that order; junction bases with no gene match: 10. CDR3 bases: TGTGCCAGCAGCTTAACAGGGACAGGGAGTTTAGCTAACTATGGCTACACCTTC. It codes for CASSLTGTGSLANYGYTF.

The CDR3 region has the DNA TGTGCCAGCAGCTTAGTAGGGGATGAAAAACTGTTTTTT. Translation gives CASSLVGDEKLFF. The chain links TRBV7-9 to TRBJ1-4; a possible D gene is TRBD1 (5 bases). The CDR3 length is 13 residues. The germline V and J ends were trimmed by 1 base and 6 bases, with 6 bases remaining between them. CDR1 is SEHNR and CDR2 is FQNEAQ in the germline V gene (reference sequence).

In this sample, this clone turned up once. The chain couples TRBV19 to TRBJ2-7; 7 bases align to TRBD1. CDR1 and CDR2 from the germline V gene are LNHDA and SQIVND (reference sequence). CDR3 size: 12 residues. Trimming removed 5 bases from V and 3 bases from J; junction bases left unmatched: 1. The CDR3: CASSHRGYEQYF. CDR3 bases: TGTGCCAGTAGTCACAGGGGCTACGAGCAGTACTTC.

V and J are TRBV6-5 and TRBJ2-1; 9 bases are a match to TRBD2. CDR3 size: 13 residues. CDR1 and CDR2 (germline): MNHEY, SVGAGI. With 8 bases clipped from V and 4 bases from J, the junction kept 3 bases outside the gene matches. The CDR3 DNA follows: TGTGCCAGCCGAGCGGGGGGTTACAATGAGCAGTTCTTC. This codes for CASRAGGYNEQFF.

The V gene is TRBV4-3, the J gene TRBJ1-5; no clear D gene. The CDR3 spans 13 residues. Germline CDR1 is LGHNA and CDR2 is YSLEER. Trimming took 1 base from V and 9 from J, leaving 10 bases between them. CDR3 DNA: TGCGCCAGCAGCCAAGGAGTTCACGGGCCCCAGCATTTT. Residues: CASSQGVHGPQHF.

The rearrangement links TRBV10-3 to TRBJ2-3; 7 bases agree with TRBD1. CDR1 is ENHRY, CDR2 SYGVKD, per germline. The junction had 5 bases not matched to a gene; V was cut back by 6 bases and J by 2 bases. The CDR3 has 14 amino acids. As DNA, the CDR3 is TGTGCCATCAGCCCGGGACAGTTCACAGATACGCAGTATTTT. Its translation: CAISPGQFTDTQYF.

This chain connects TRBV6-1 to TRBJ1-1; D gene unclear. V lost 8 bases and J 4 bases, leaving 17 bases between the germline ends. The CDR3 contains 14 residues. Germline V gene sequence: CDR1 MNHNS, CDR2 SASEGT. CDR3 region: CASGEHGRSTEAFF. The CDR3 DNA sequence: TGTGCCAGCGGGGAACATGGGAGGAGCACTGAAGCTTTCTTT.

The V call is TRBV5-1, the J call TRBJ2-1; D may match TRBD1 or TRBD2 (5 bases each). The CDR3 is made up of 14 amino acids. Germline assignment: CDR1 SGHRS and CDR2 YFSETQ. Trimming cost V 3 bases and J 4 bases, with 11 bases left between them. This CDR3 is CASSWGTGYNEQFF. CDR3 coding DNA: TGCGCCAGCAGCTGGGGGACGGGGTACAATGAGCAGTTCTTC.

The chain links TRBV4-2 to TRBJ2-3; 16 positions match TRBD2. The germline V gene has CDR1 LGHNA and CDR2 YNFKEQ. CDR3 length equals 18 residues. The J segment lost 5 bases and the V segment lost 0 bases, leaving 5 bases of the junction unmatched. The CDR3 region is CASSQEGTSGGAGDTQYF. CDR3 coding DNA: TGTGCCAGCAGCCAAGAAGGGACTAGCGGGGGGGCGGGAGATACGCAGTATTTT.

V and J are TRBV6-4 and TRBJ2-1, with 10 positions matching TRBD1. The V segment lost 6 bases and the J segment 2 bases; nucleotides outside the gene matches: 4. This CDR3 has 15 amino acids. Germline CDR1 is MRHNA and CDR2 is SNTAGT. CDR3 protein: CASSPTGGTYNEQFF. Here the CDR3 DNA reads TGTGCCAGCAGCCCGACAGGGGGCACCTACAATGAGCAGTTCTTC.

The chain links TRBV5-3 to TRBJ1-1; no firm D call. Being an ORF, TRBV5-3 has a function that is uncertain. The CDR3 contains 14 residues. Trimming cost V 8 bases and J 1 base, with 15 bases left between them. CDR3 DNA: TGTGCCAGCAGCACGTTTGACAAGAACACTGAAGCTTTCTTT. This sequence encodes CASSTFDKNTEAFF.

The CDR3 DNA sequence: TGTGCCAGCAGCTTAGGTATAGATACGCAGTATTTT. Translating it yields CASSLGIDTQYF. The V and J genes are TRBV7-9 and TRBJ2-3; no clear D. The germline V gene has CDR1 SEHNR and CDR2 FQNEAQ (reference sequence). The V end was cut by 1 base, the J end by 5 bases, with 4 bases between. This CDR3 region has 12 residues.

This chain links TRBV7-9 with TRBJ1-3; D not resolved. Trimming removed 2 bases from V and 8 bases from J, with 13 bases in between. Germline CDR1 is SEHNR and CDR2 is FQNEAQ (reference sequence). This CDR3 comprises 14 residues. The CDR3: CASSLMEGGHTIYF. In DNA, the CDR3 is TGTGCCAGCAGCTTAATGGAGGGTGGCCACACCATATATTTT.

The gene calls are TRBV29-1 and TRBJ1-2; maybe TRBD1 (5 bases). This CDR3 spans 11 amino acids. Per the germline V gene, CDR1 is SQVTM and CDR2 is ANQGSEA. Between the trimmed V and J ends, which lost 6 bases and 6 bases, there was a span of 11 bases. Here the CDR3 reads CSVQGTDGYTF. CDR3 nucleotide sequence: TGCAGCGTCCAAGGGACGGATGGCTACACCTTC.

The chain links TRBV7-2 to TRBJ2-3; tentatively, D is TRBD1 or TRBD2 (6 bases each). V was trimmed by 0 bases and J by 10 bases, leaving 14 bases between them. The CDR3 totals 14 residues. CDR1 is SGHTA and CDR2 is FQGNSA in the germline V gene. This CDR3 is CASSLATRDIAQYF. CDR3 DNA sequence: TGTGCCAGCAGCTTAGCGACTAGGGACATCGCGCAGTATTTT.

This sequence joins TRBV19 and TRBJ1-4; TRBD1 matches at 8 bases. Germline CDR1 LNHDA, CDR2 SQIVND (reference sequence). The CDR3 has 16 amino acids. Trimming cost V 5 bases and J 0 bases; bases outside gene matches: 5. The CDR3, as DNA: TGTGCCAGTAGTTCTACAGGGGGGACAACTAATGAAAAACTGTTTTTT. It is translated as CASSSTGGTTNEKLFF.

In this sample, this clone turned up a few times. The chain combines TRBV7-9 with TRBJ2-5; D not resolved. This CDR3 comprises 12 residues. The germline V gene has CDR1 SEHNR and CDR2 FQNEAQ (reference sequence). Trimming stripped 3 bases from V and 4 bases from J, with 6 bases between. The CDR3 sequence: CASSFNGETQYF. In DNA form, the CDR3 reads TGTGCCAGCAGCTTTAACGGAGAGACCCAGTACTTC.